Listed here are 3 T cell receptor beta chains from one sample, sequenced in a study of cytomegalovirus exposure and HLA in healthy donors. The PCR made use of 60 Vbeta and 13 Jbeta primers. Data came from immunoSEQ multiplex PCR; TCRdb stores just in-frame clones and leaves some out. Altogether approximately 190,000 clones are present, around four fifths being singletons, with the ten largest covering approximately 1.6%. Sequenced input: PBMCs. Every receptor here comes from a man aged 35 to 55 in good health and CMV-seropositive.

This chain uses TRBV18 with TRBJ1-3, with D possibly being TRBD1 (6 bases). CDR3 length: 16 amino acids. Trimming removed 3 bases from V and 0 bases from J, with 12 bases in between. CDR1 KGHSH and CDR2 LQKENI come from the germline V gene. Here the CDR3 reads CASSPYRQDSGNTIYF. DNA for the CDR3: TGTGCCAGCTCACCTTATCGACAGGACTCTGGAAACACCATATATTTT.

V gene TRBV5-5 combines with J gene TRBJ1-3; possibly TRBD1 for D (5 bases). CDR1 is SGHKS and CDR2 is YYEKEE in the germline V gene (reference sequence). There are 15 residues in the CDR3. V lost 4 bases to trimming and J lost 10 bases, with 21 bases between them. Here the CDR3 DNA reads TGTGCCAGCAGCCCCCGGGACTCGGGCCGGGGTACCATATATTTT. It specifies CASSPRDSGRGTIYF.

The rearrangement uses TRBV18 and TRBJ2-5; TRBD2 might be the D (5 bases). Trimming took off 4 bases at V and 1 base at J, with 13 bases between the two ends. CDR3 length: 15 residues. Germline V lookup: CDR1 KGHSH, CDR2 LQKENI. The chain's CDR3 is CASSLGSILQETQYF. The CDR3 DNA reads TGTGCCAGCTCACTGGGGAGCATCCTCCAAGAGACCCAGTACTTC.